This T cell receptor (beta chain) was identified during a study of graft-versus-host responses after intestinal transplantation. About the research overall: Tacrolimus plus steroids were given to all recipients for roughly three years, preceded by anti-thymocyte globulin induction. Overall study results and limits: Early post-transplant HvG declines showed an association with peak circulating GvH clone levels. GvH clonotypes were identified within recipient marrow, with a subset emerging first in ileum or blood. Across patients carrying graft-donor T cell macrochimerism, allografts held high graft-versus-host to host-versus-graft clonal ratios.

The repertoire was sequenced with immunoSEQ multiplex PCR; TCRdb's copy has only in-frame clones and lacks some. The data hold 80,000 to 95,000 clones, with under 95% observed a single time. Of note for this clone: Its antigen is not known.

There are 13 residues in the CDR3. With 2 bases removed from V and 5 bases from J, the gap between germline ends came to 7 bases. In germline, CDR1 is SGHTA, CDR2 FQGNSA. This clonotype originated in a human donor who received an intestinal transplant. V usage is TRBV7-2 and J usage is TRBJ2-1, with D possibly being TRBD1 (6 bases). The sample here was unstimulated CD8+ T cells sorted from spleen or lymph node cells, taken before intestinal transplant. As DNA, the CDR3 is TGTGCCAGCAGCTTAACAGGGAACAATGAGCAGTTCTTC. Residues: CASSLTGNNEQFF.